This T cell receptor beta chain was documented in a study of T-cell reconstitution after alpha-beta-depleted transplantation in children. General observations from the study: Surviving thymic progenitors and recipient T cells were the source of high TCRbeta diversity at day 60 in some patients. Among T cells one year after transplant, newly produced cells accounted for most counts and diversity. As was reported, about two months after transplant, alpha-beta T cells came from several hundred expanded graft clones.

The table lists this clonotype with many counts. Its cognate antigen is unknown. CDR1 is SGHRS, CDR2 YFSETQ, per germline. V dropped 2 bases and J dropped 2; count of bases not matched to a gene: 4. The CDR3 length is 15 residues. This sample's TCRbeta library carried unique molecular identifier barcodes. TCRdb ran MiXCR on the PCR reads and lists one entry per CDR3 protein. Among approximately 200,000 distinct CDR3 sequences listed, around 5.9% were seen once. The TCR was taken from a girl in the first two years of life with combined immunodeficiency, due to receive a stem cell transplant. The V call is TRBV5-1, the J call TRBJ2-5; 9 bases are a match to TRBD2. Sequencing was performed on PBMCs, taken before TCRalphabeta/CD19-depleted stem cell transplant. The CDR3 here is CASSLLAGDQETQYF. Here the CDR3 DNA reads TGCGCCAGCAGCTTACTAGCGGGTGATCAAGAGACCCAGTACTTC.